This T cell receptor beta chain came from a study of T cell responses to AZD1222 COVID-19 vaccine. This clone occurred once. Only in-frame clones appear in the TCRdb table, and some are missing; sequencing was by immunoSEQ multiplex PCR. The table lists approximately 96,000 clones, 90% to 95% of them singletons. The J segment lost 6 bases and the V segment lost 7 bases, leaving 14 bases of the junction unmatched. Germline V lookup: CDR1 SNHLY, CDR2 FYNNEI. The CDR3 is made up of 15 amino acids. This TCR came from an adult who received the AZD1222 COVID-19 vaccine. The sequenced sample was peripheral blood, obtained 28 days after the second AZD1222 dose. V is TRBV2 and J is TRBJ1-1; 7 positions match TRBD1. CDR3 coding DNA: TGTGCCAGCACTCTGACAGGGTTTGATTTATCTGAAGCTTTCTTT. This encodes CASTLTGFDLSEAFF.